This TCR beta chain was found in a study of T cell responses to AZD1222 COVID-19 vaccine. Study at large: Pooling of second doses given at about 4 or about 12 weeks was done.

The data were produced by immunoSEQ multiplex PCR, yet TCRdb's version contains in-frame clones alone and is incomplete. The sample holds 150,000 or so clones, 85% to 90% seen once. Worth noting for this clone: What it recognizes is unknown.

Study-level points and caveats: Only a handful of AZD1222 recipients tested seropositive at baseline. The repertoires were collected only after the peak T cell response.

Trimming took 2 bases from V and 6 from J, leaving 1 base between them. Germline V gives CDR1 SGHTA, CDR2 FQGNSA. The CDR3 has 10 amino acids. V is TRBV7-2 and J is TRBJ1-2; D unclear. The source material was peripheral blood, sampled on day 0 of AZD1222 vaccination. The source of this sequence is an adult in good health. CDR3 in amino acids: CASSLNGYTF. CDR3 nucleotide sequence: TGTGCCAGCAGCTTAAATGGCTACACCTTC.